This TCR beta chain stems from a study of T cells expressing NK-cell markers. The study's findings and limits: Whether expanded NKG2C+ T cell clones were HCMV-specific remained unclear. In about six donors, dominant CD3+CD56+NKG2C+ clones formed 1.0-7.0% of CD8+ cells. Researchers report these clonotypes also headed the CD3+CD56-NKG2C+ fraction in a handful of donors.

CDR3 length: 19 residues. Researchers built TCR beta cDNA using 5'RACE template switching with UMIs. TCRdb processed the 5' RACE reads again and assigns one entry to each CDR3 protein, with no DNA. The repertoire shows some 150,000 distinct CDR3 sequences; the top ten hold around a third. Concerning this clonotype itself: The antigen is not known.

This TCR was sampled from a woman aged 50 to 65 in good health. The specimen sequenced was blood T cells: a sorted CD56 or NKG2C T cell subset, CD4+ or CD8+ T cells, or bulk PBMC T cells (not recorded which). V usage is TRBV12-3 or TRBV12-4 and J usage is TRBJ2-3; checking the TCRdb D call of TRBD2 is not possible without DNA. This CDR3 reads CASSLIGVLSPTPTDTQYF.